This T cell receptor beta chain was identified during a study of cytomegalovirus exposure and HLA in healthy donors. Study in general: The same platform was used for the roughly 120 validation repertoires as for the approximately 730 first-cohort repertoires, as reported in a later analysis. Study conclusions and caveats: Most TCR sequences showed up rarely, but some public TCRs showed up in many donors. The study recorded 150 to 200 TCR beta chains that were cytomegalovirus-associated. The tendency of first-cohort TCR clusters to co-occur in the roughly 110 validation repertoires was identified by a subsequent analysis.

The CDR3 is 14 amino acids. Germline V gene sequence: CDR1 SGHTA, CDR2 FQGNSA. The ends lost 5 bases at V and 7 bases at J; junction bases unmatched: 7. Assay used: immunoSEQ multiplex PCR; TCRdb lists only in-frame clones, some missing. Of around 250,000 clones in the sample, roughly 91% were seen once. Remarks on this clone: Its specificity is unknown.

The chain links TRBV7-2 to TRBJ2-1; 8 bases agree with TRBD2. Sequencing was carried out using PBMCs. This TCR was recovered from a woman between 25 and 40 years old in good health and CMV-seronegative. CDR3 DNA: TGTGCCAGCAGCCCGAGCGGGAGTAGAAATGAGCAGTTCTTC. Its translation: CASSPSGSRNEQFF.